Described below is a single TCR beta chain sequence and its context. In the source study's methods: Amplification with reference gene primers provided the estimates of nucleated cell counts. Sequenced by immunoSEQ multiplex PCR; TCRdb stores in-frame clones only, minus some. V and J calls and clone size follow that table, whereas D and trimming were derived from the DNA. The profile shows approximately 100,000 clones, 70% to 85% of them singletons. CDR1 and CDR2 from the germline V gene are MNHEY and SVGEGT. The V and J ends lost 6 bases and 12 bases respectively, with 21 bases between them. The CDR3 length is 15 residues. This sample is part of a study of blood T cell repertoires in COVID-19. Looking at the study overall: Samples came from the United States, Italy and Spain, spanning acute and convalescent COVID-19. In each case, the material was cDNA or gDNA derived from T cells, B-cell-depleted T cells, or PBMCs.

This receptor was obtained from a human donor in a cohort sampled during active COVID-19. J is TRBJ1-6 and V is TRBV6-2 or TRBV6-3, with a tentative D call TRBD1 (6 bases). Material: peripheral blood. The CDR3 DNA reads as TGTGCCAGCAGCCGACAGGCAGCCCCAATTCAACCCCTCCACTTT. Translating gives CASSRQAAPIQPLHF.